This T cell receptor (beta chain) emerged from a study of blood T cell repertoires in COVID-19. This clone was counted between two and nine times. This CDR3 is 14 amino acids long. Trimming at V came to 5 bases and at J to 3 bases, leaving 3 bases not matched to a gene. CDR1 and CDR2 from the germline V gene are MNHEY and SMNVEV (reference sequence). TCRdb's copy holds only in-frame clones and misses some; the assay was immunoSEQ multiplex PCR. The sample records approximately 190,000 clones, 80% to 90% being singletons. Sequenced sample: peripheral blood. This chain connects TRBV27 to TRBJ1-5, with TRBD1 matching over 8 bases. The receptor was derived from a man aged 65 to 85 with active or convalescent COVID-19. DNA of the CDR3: TGTGCCAGCAGTCTACAGGGGGACAATCAGCCCCAGCATTTT. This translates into CASSLQGDNQPQHF.